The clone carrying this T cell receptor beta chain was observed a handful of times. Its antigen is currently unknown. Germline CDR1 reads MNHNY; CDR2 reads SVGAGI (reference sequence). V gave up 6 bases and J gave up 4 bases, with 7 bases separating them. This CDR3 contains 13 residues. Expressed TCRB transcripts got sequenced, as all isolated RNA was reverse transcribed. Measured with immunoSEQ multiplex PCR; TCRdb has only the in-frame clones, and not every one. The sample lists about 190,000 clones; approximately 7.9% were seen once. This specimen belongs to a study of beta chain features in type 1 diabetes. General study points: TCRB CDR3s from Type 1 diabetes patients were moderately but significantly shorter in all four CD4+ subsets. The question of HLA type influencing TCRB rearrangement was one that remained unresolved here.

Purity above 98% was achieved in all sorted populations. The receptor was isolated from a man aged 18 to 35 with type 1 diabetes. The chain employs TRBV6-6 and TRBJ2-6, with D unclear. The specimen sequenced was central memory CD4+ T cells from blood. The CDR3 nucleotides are TGTGCCAGCAGCCCCCCGGGGGCCAACGTCCTGACTTTC. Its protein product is CASSPPGANVLTF.